These T cell receptor beta chains were read from a single sample in a study of blood T cell repertoires in COVID-19. Produced via immunoSEQ multiplex PCR; TCRdb's table is partial and in-frame only. The repertoire consists of 100,000 to 150,000 clones, with approximately 80% occurring once and the leading ten covering about an eighth. The source material was peripheral blood. Receptor source: a human donor in a cohort sampled during active COVID-19. Both conserved end residues are part of each CDR3. The D gene is left open where the match is weak. Part of the rows lack a size; the others show once, few, many or a class for expanded clones.

J,V,size,D,DNA,CDR3
TRBJ2-1,TRBV9,.,TRBD2,TGTGCCAGCAGCGCCGGGACTAGCGGGGGGAACAATGAGCAGTTCTTC,CASSAGTSGGNNEQFF
TRBJ2-6,TRBV9,.,.,TGTGCCAGCAGCGTAAGGGAAGGGGCTCCCGGGGCCAACGTCCTGACTTTC,CASSVREGAPGANVLTF
TRBJ2-7,TRBV7-2,.,TRBD1,TGTGCCAGCAGCCCAGGGACAGTCGCCTACGAGCAGTACTTC,CASSPGTVAYEQYF
TRBJ2-1,TRBV15,.,.,TGTGCCACCAGCAGAGATCGACACCGCGATGAGCAGTTCTTC,CATSRDRHRDEQFF
TRBJ1-1,TRBV19,once,TRBD1,TGTGCCAGTAGGGGACAGATGAACACTGAAGCTTTCTTT,CASRGQMNTEAFF
TRBJ2-5,TRBV10-3,.,TRBD1,TGTGCCATCAGTGACTCGACAGGGAGATTTGTGTACCAAGAGACCCAGTACTTC,CAISDSTGRFVYQETQYF
TRBJ1-1,TRBV10-1,.,.,TGCGCCAAACAGTCGGAAGCTTTCTTT,CAKQSEAFF
TRBJ1-2,TRBV2,.,.,TGTGCCACCCCGGGACAACACTATGGCTACACCTTC,CATPGQHYGYTF
TRBJ2-5,TRBV5-6,.,TRBD2,TGTGCCAGCAGCCAGAGGGCTAGCGGGGGGGCAGAGACCCAGTACTTC,CASSQRASGGAETQYF
TRBJ2-1,TRBV9,.,.,TGTGCCAGCAGCGTAGGTGGTCGTGGGGGGTCCTACAATGAGCAGTTCTTC,CASSVGGRGGSYNEQFF
TRBJ2-7,TRBV4-3,few,.,TGCGCCAGCAGCCACAGCAGGGGATACGAGCAGTACTTC,CASSHSRGYEQYF
TRBJ2-6,TRBV18,once,TRBD1,TGTGCCAGCTCACCGACAGGGTCTGGGGCCAACGTCCTGACTTTC,CASSPTGSGANVLTF
TRBJ2-3,TRBV6-5,.,TRBD1,TGTGCCAGCAGCTCCGGGACAGGGGGCCCAGATACGCAGTATTTT,CASSSGTGGPDTQYF
TRBJ2-2,TRBV5-4,.,TRBD2,TGTGCCAGCAGCTTGGCCCCGGGACTAGGCACCGGGGAGCTGTTTTTT,CASSLAPGLGTGELFF
TRBJ2-3,TRBV7-2,.,.,TGTGCCAGCACCCTCCTAGGCCGGGGGGCCAGGGATACGCAGTATTTT,CASTLLGRGARDTQYF
TRBJ2-5,TRBV7-9,.,.,TGTGCCAGCAGCGACATATTTGGGCAGGGGGGGACCCAGTACTTC,CASSDIFGQGGTQYF
TRBJ2-3,TRBV5-1,.,TRBD1,TGCGCCAGCAGCTCGCAAGGGACAGCCACAGATACGCAGTATTTT,CASSSQGTATDTQYF
TRBJ2-1,TRBV6-6,.,TRBD1,TGTGCCAGCAGTCAAACCGGGACAGGGGTGAATGAGCAGTTCTTC,CASSQTGTGVNEQFF
TRBJ2-5,TRBV20-1,once,TRBD2,TGCAGTGCTAGTCCTAGCGGGGGTTACCAAGAGACCCAGTACTTC,CSASPSGGYQETQYF
TRBJ2-1,TRBV7-8,.,TRBD2,TGTGCCAGCAGCTTAGAAGCGGGGCCCCACAATGAGCAGTTCTTC,CASSLEAGPHNEQFF
TRBJ2-1,TRBV7-2,.,TRBD2,TGTGCCAGCAGCTTAGGTAGACTAGCGGTCAATGAGCAGTTCTTC,CASSLGRLAVNEQFF
TRBJ2-3,TRBV29-1,.,.,TGCAGCGTTGGACGCGGGACTGCTAGCACAGATACGCAGTATTTT,CSVGRGTASTDTQYF
TRBJ2-7,TRBV5-1,.,.,TGCGCCAGCAGCCCGGGACACAACTTTGGGGAGCAGTACTTC,CASSPGHNFGEQYF
TRBJ2-7,TRBV2,.,TRBD2,TGTGCCAGCACGCCTAGCGGGGACTACGAGCAGTACTTC,CASTPSGDYEQYF
TRBJ1-4,TRBV11-2,.,.,TGTGCCAGCAGCTTAAGTGACAGAGGCGGAAAACTGTTTTTT,CASSLSDRGGKLFF
TRBJ2-1,TRBV11-3,.,.,TGTGCCAGCAGCTTTGGCCACGGGGGATCCTACAATGAGCAGTTCTTC,CASSFGHGGSYNEQFF
TRBJ2-4,TRBV11-2,.,TRBD1,TGTGCCAGCAGCTTAGATCGGGACAGGGGTCACATTCAGTACTTC,CASSLDRDRGHIQYF
TRBJ2-7,TRBV6-5,.,TRBD1,TGTGCCAGCAGTTACACCCTAACAGGGGCCTACGAGCAGTACTTC,CASSYTLTGAYEQYF
TRBJ2-3,TRBV4-2,.,TRBD1,TGTGCCAGCAGCCAAGGAAGGACAGGGGGGGCAGATACGCAGTATTTT,CASSQGRTGGADTQYF
TRBJ2-6,TRBV5-1,.,TRBD1,TGCGCCAGCTGCTTGGGGTGGGACAGGGCGGGGGCCAACGTCCTGACTTTC,CASCLGWDRAGANVLTF
TRBJ2-4,TRBV28,.,TRBD1,TGTGCCAGCAGCTCTCAGACAGGGGGGCTGAACATTCAGTACTTC,CASSSQTGGLNIQYF
TRBJ2-7,TRBV19,.,.,TGTGCCAGTGGCGTCGGGGGTGGAAGCTACGAGCAGTACTTC,CASGVGGGSYEQYF
TRBJ2-3,TRBV9,.,.,TGTGCCAGCAGCGTGGACAGAGGCACAGATACGCAGTATTTT,CASSVDRGTDTQYF
TRBJ1-3,TRBV18,.,.,TGTGCCAGCTCGGACAGCTCCTCTGGAAACACCATATATTTT,CASSDSSSGNTIYF
TRBJ2-2,TRBV29-1,.,TRBD1,TGCAGCGCGTTCCGGGACAGCCTCACCGGGGAGCTGTTTTTT,CSAFRDSLTGELFF
TRBJ2-7,TRBV2,.,.,TGTGCCAGCAGACAGGCGGGGTACGAGCAGTACTTC,CASRQAGYEQYF